The 24 T cell receptor beta chains in this list originate from one sample, sequenced in a study of T-cell memory formation after mild COVID-19. TCRdb passed the 5' RACE reads through MiXCR, listing each CDR3 protein once. This table holds over 250,000 distinct CDR3 sequences, about a sixth found once. The sequenced material came from PBMCs or a T cell subset sorted from them (not recorded which). The receptor set was obtained from a man aged 18 to 35 who had mild COVID-19 (a few samples of this study predate the infection). Cell type and time point are not known.

V and J are TRBV24-1 and TRBJ2-2, with D tentatively TRBD2 (5 bases). Trimming removed 7 bases at V and 4 bases at J, with 21 bases between. Germline values: CDR1 KGHDR, CDR2 SFDVKD. This CDR3 has 17 residues. The CDR3 nucleotides read TGTGCCACCAGCACTAGAGGTTCGGGTTCGGGCACCGGGGAGCTGTTTTTT. Protein: CATSTRGSGSGTGELFF.

This clonotype has just a few counts. The V call is TRBV4-1, the J call TRBJ1-4; a possible D gene is TRBD1 (6 bases). Germline values: CDR1 MGHRA, CDR2 YSYEKL. Between the trimmed V and J ends, which lost 0 bases and 6 bases, there was a span of 11 bases. The CDR3 spans 15 residues. CDR3 in amino acids: CASSQEGGGYEKLFF. CDR3 coding DNA: TGCGCCAGCAGCCAAGAAGGGGGGGGATATGAAAAACTGTTTTTT.

V is TRBV12-3 or TRBV12-4 and J is TRBJ2-7; D perhaps matches TRBD1 (6 bases). V gave up 6 bases and J gave up 6 bases, with 15 bases separating them. This CDR3 is built from 13 residues. CDR3 sequence reads: CASSPTGRGEQYV. CDR3 DNA: TGTGCCAGCAGCCCTACAGGGAGAGGCGAGCAGTACGTC.

The genes are TRBV11-2 and TRBJ2-3; D perhaps matches TRBD1 (6 bases). This CDR3 is built from 12 residues. Per the germline V gene, CDR1 is SGHAT and CDR2 is FQNNGV. Trimming stripped 3 bases from V and 8 bases from J, with 9 bases between. This CDR3 reads CASSFMDSTQYF. CDR3 in DNA: TGTGCCAGCAGCTTCATGGACAGTACGCAGTATTTT.

This chain joins TRBV27 and TRBJ1-1; a weak D match, TRBD1 (5 bases). The CDR3 runs to 16 residues. Germline loops: CDR1 MNHEY, CDR2 SMNVEV (reference sequence). V was cut by 8 bases and J by 3 bases, with 22 bases left in between. The CDR3 loop reads CASGSRGWGGYTEAFF. In nucleotides, the CDR3 is TGTGCCAGCGGATCCCGGGGCTGGGGGGGATACACTGAAGCTTTCTTT.

This clonotype has ten or more counts. The chain carries TRBV18 and TRBJ1-1; TRBD1 might be the D (5 bases). CDR1 and CDR2 from the germline V gene are KGHSH and LQKENI. V was clipped by 3 bases and J by 10 bases, with 18 bases between them. This CDR3 is built from 14 residues. In DNA form, the CDR3 reads TGTGCCAGCTCACCGTCGGGGCAGTCAAGGGGAGCTTTCTTT. Translated: CASSPSGQSRGAFF.

The genes are TRBV7-2 and TRBJ2-7, with D possibly called TRBD1 or TRBD2 (6 bases each). This CDR3 contains 16 residues. Trimming removed 6 bases at V and 0 bases at J, with 18 bases between. Germline loops: CDR1 SGHTA, CDR2 FQGNSA. CDR3 DNA: TGTGCCAGCAGACCGGGGGCCAGGGTTAGCTCCTACGAGCAGTACTTC. Translated, it gives CASRPGARVSSYEQYF.

This sequence joins TRBV9 and TRBJ2-5; D is unclear. The germline CDR1 and CDR2 sequences are SGDLS and YYNGEE. This CDR3 comprises 10 residues. Trimming removed 3 bases from V and 7 bases from J, with 4 bases in between. As DNA, the CDR3 is TGTGCCAGCAGCGGTGGGACCCAGTACTTC. Protein sequence: CASSGGTQYF.

This clonotype was detected a few times. The rearrangement uses TRBV19 and TRBJ1-1; 8 nucleotides line up with TRBD1. Germline trimming cut 1 base from V and 4 bases from J; bases unmatched to any gene: 11. CDR1 LNHDA and CDR2 SQIVND come from the germline V gene (reference sequence). There are 17 residues in the CDR3. The CDR3 sequence is CASSIAAGGAGITEAFF. The CDR3, as DNA: TGTGCCAGTAGTATAGCGGCAGGGGGCGCCGGTATCACTGAAGCTTTCTTT.

The J gene is TRBJ1-4, the V gene TRBV28; 7 nucleotides line up with TRBD1. CDR1 and CDR2 (germline): MDHEN, SYDVKM. The CDR3 extends over 16 amino acids. J lost 3 bases, V lost 6 bases, and 10 bases had no gene match. CDR3 sequence (DNA): TGTGCCAGCAGCCCTGCCCCGACAGGGTCTAATGAAAAACTGTTTTTT. This sequence encodes CASSPAPTGSNEKLFF.

The CDR3 is CASSFAGSGGFDNEQFF. In nucleotides, the CDR3 is TGTGCCAGCAGCTTCGCGGGTAGCGGGGGATTTGACAATGAGCAGTTCTTC. This chain joins TRBV7-6 and TRBJ2-1; 9 nucleotides agree with TRBD2. This CDR3 is 17 amino acids long. Germline assignment: CDR1 SGHVS and CDR2 FNYEAQ. V shed 3 bases and J 5 bases; nucleotides not matched to a gene: 11. Drawing the rest from reference TRBV7-6 and TRBJ2-1, the complete variable domain is GAGVSQSPRYKVTKRGQDVALRCDPISGHVSLYWYRQALGQGPEFLTYFNYEAQQDKSGLPNDRFSAERPEGSISTLTIQRTEQRDSAMYRCASSFAGSGGFDNEQFFGPGTRLTVL.

This clonotype was seen a handful of times. The rearrangement uses TRBV7-8 and TRBJ2-7; the D call may be TRBD1 or TRBD2 (5 bases each). Trimming removed 1 base at V and 2 bases at J, with 12 bases between. The length of the CDR3 is 15 residues. The germline CDR1 and CDR2 sequences are SGHVS and FQNEAQ. The CDR3 DNA reads as TGTGCCAGCAGCTTAGGGGGGAAAGTCCCCTACGAGCAGTACTTC. Translating gives CASSLGGKVPYEQYF.

V usage is TRBV5-5 and J usage is TRBJ2-7, with a tentative D call TRBD1 (5 bases). This CDR3 comprises 14 residues. The V gene lost 4 bases and the J gene lost 2 bases, with 13 bases spanning the gap. CDR1 and CDR2 (germline): SGHKS, YYEKEE (reference sequence). The CDR3 sequence: CASSGQGIPYEQYF. The CDR3 DNA reads TGTGCCAGCAGCGGTCAGGGCATACCCTACGAGCAGTACTTC.

The chain couples TRBV5-1 to TRBJ2-1; D may be TRBD1 (6 bases). Trimming removed 3 bases from V and 5 bases from J, with 18 bases in between. The germline CDR1 and CDR2 sequences are SGHRS and YFSETQ. The CDR3 runs 16 residues. The CDR3 spells CASSSQTGYSDNEQFF. DNA of the CDR3: TGCGCCAGCAGCTCCCAAACAGGGTACTCGGACAATGAGCAGTTCTTC.

The V call is TRBV5-1, the J call TRBJ2-7, with D perhaps TRBD2 (5 bases). The CDR3 is made up of 14 amino acids. V lost 0 bases, J lost 2 bases, and 9 bases lay in between. Germline V gene lookup returns CDR1 SGHRS and CDR2 YFSETQ. The CDR3 region has the DNA TGCGCCAGCAGCTTGGGTGCCGGGACCTACGAGCAGTACGTC. Translated, it gives CASSLGAGTYEQYV.

This clonotype was seen many times. The genes are TRBV11-2 and TRBJ2-1, with 8 bases fitting TRBD2. Trimming removed 1 base from V and 5 bases from J; junction bases left unmatched: 7. The CDR3 is 16 residues long. Per the germline V gene, CDR1 is SGHAT and CDR2 is FQNNGV. The CDR3 loop is CASSLVRAGDNNEQFF. As DNA, the CDR3 is TGTGCCAGCAGCTTAGTCCGAGCGGGGGATAACAATGAGCAGTTCTTC.

This clonotype occurred many times. This rearrangement joins TRBV5-1 to TRBJ1-1; TRBD1 might be the D (5 bases). Trimming pared 3 bases from V and 2 bases from J, leaving 11 bases between. The CDR3 contains 14 residues. Germline-derived CDR1 and CDR2 are SGHRS and YFSETQ. In DNA form, the CDR3 reads TGCGCCAGCAGCTCGTATGGGGGAAACACTGAAGCTTTCTTT. This translates into CASSSYGGNTEAFF.

This clonotype was seen a few times. The chain employs TRBV9 and TRBJ1-2; D gene uncertain. Trimming removed 0 bases from V and 8 bases from J, with 5 bases in between. Germline V gene data show CDR1 as SGDLS and CDR2 as YYNGEE. The CDR3 runs 11 residues. CDR3 residues: CASSVGKGYTF. In DNA, the CDR3 is TGTGCCAGCAGCGTAGGAAAAGGCTACACCTTC.

This sequence joins TRBV11-2 and TRBJ2-1; 9 positions agree with TRBD2. The trim removed 1 base at V and 9 bases at J, leaving 7 bases unmatched. The germline CDR1 and CDR2 sequences are SGHAT and FQNNGV. The CDR3 contains 15 residues. The CDR3 region has the DNA TGTGCCAGCAGCTTAGGGCAGCGGGGGGTGATTGAGCAGTTCTTC. Its translation: CASSLGQRGVIEQFF.

The rearrangement uses TRBV5-1 and TRBJ2-7; no definite D call. Germline lookup yields CDR1 SGHRS and CDR2 YFSETQ. V was cut by 5 bases and J by 9 bases, with 21 bases left in between. This CDR3 spans 14 amino acids. DNA of the CDR3: TGCGCCAGCAGATCCGATCCTGAGCTAATTGTGCAGTACTTC. This translates into CASRSDPELIVQYF.

This clonotype came up a few times. The chain is built from TRBV12-3 or TRBV12-4 and TRBJ2-3; 7 nucleotides agree with TRBD1. V gave up 4 bases and J gave up 5 bases; unmatched junction bases: 3. This CDR3 is 13 amino acids long. The CDR3 DNA reads TGTGCCAGCAGTTACGCAGGGGGAGATACGCAGTATTTT. Translation: CASSYAGGDTQYF.

This rearrangement joins TRBV6-2 or TRBV6-3 to TRBJ1-5; TRBD1 might be the D (6 bases). Trimming stripped 6 bases from V and 0 bases from J, with 18 bases between. This CDR3 has 17 residues. Looked up from germline, CDR1 is MNHEY and CDR2 is SVGEGT. The CDR3 protein is CASSRLRGADSNQPQHF. The CDR3 nucleotides read TGTGCCAGCAGCCGGCTGAGGGGGGCAGATAGCAATCAGCCCCAGCATTTT.

The V gene is TRBV5-1, the J gene TRBJ2-3; TRBD2 matches 14 bases. CDR3 length: 16 amino acids. CDR1 and CDR2 (germline): SGHRS, YFSETQ. V shed 4 bases, J shed 5 bases, and the junction held 6 bases outside the gene matches. CDR3 sequence: CASSKGLAGAKDTQYF. The DNA for the CDR3 is TGCGCCAGCAGCAAGGGACTAGCGGGGGCGAAAGATACGCAGTATTTT.

This chain connects TRBV27 to TRBJ2-5, with TRBD2 matching 14 bases. With V trimmed by 7 bases and J by 2 bases, 9 bases remained unmatched. Germline V lookup: CDR1 MNHEY, CDR2 SMNVEV (reference sequence). CDR3 length: 17 residues. DNA for the CDR3: TGTGCCAGCAAGACCGGACTAGCGGGGGGCCCTCAAGAGACCCAGTACTTC. Translation: CASKTGLAGGPQETQYF.